These 15 T cell receptor beta chains were all obtained from the same sample, sequenced in a study of control samples from healthy donors and cancer patients. Here immunoSEQ multiplex PCR was the method, and the copy in TCRdb shows in-frame clones only, minus some. This sample yields almost 40,000 clones, of which around 82% are seen a single time; 20% to 25% belongs to the top ten. What was sequenced was PBMCs. These receptors originate from a woman in her sixties with lung cancer.

The V call is TRBV4-1, the J call TRBJ2-7, with D perhaps TRBD1 (9 bases). This CDR3 has 16 residues. Trimming left V 1 base short and J 5 bases short, with 18 bases between. Looked up from germline, CDR1 is MGHRA and CDR2 is YSYEKL. The CDR3 loop is CASSQAGGTGNNEQYF. The CDR3 DNA follows: TGCGCCAGCAGCCAAGCGGGAGGGACAGGGAACAACGAGCAGTACTTC.

This chain links TRBV14 with TRBJ2-5, with D perhaps TRBD1 (5 bases). Germline lookup yields CDR1 SGHDN and CDR2 FVKESK. The CDR3 is 13 amino acids. Trimming cost V 4 bases and J 4 bases, with 10 bases left between them. The CDR3 sequence: CASSPRVRETQYF. The CDR3 DNA is TGTGCCAGCAGCCCCAGGGTCAGAGAGACCCAGTACTTC.

This clone was observed a few times. The J gene is TRBJ1-6, the V gene TRBV3-1 (or the pseudogene TRBV3-2); 7 positions match TRBD1. J lost 9 bases, V lost 8 bases, and 4 bases had no gene match. The germline gives CDR1 LGHDT, CDR2 YNNKEL (reference sequence). The CDR3 consists of 12 residues. The CDR3 nucleotides are TGTGCCAGCCAGGGGGTTATTTCACCCCTCCACTTT. Amino acids: CASQGVISPLHF.

The CDR3 is CASSRGGGQETQYF. DNA for the CDR3: TGTGCCAGCAGCCGAGGCGGGGGCCAAGAGACCCAGTACTTC. J is TRBJ2-5 and V is TRBV7-3; 7 bases map to TRBD2. The CDR3 runs to 14 residues. Trimming at V came to 5 bases and at J to 1 base, leaving 4 bases not matched to a gene. CDR1 and CDR2 from the germline V gene are SGHTA and FQGTGA.

The gene calls are TRBV13 and TRBJ2-6; D is uncertain. The germline CDR1 and CDR2 sequences are PRHDT and FYEKMQ (reference sequence). V lost 4 bases and J 5 bases, leaving 9 bases between the germline ends. The CDR3 spans 14 residues. The CDR3 loop is CASSSLGRANVLTF. The CDR3 DNA follows: TGTGCCAGCAGCTCCCTTGGAAGGGCCAACGTCCTGACTTTC. Full variable domain (outside the CDR3, taken from reference TRBV13 and TRBJ2-6): AAGVIQSPRHLIKEKRETATLKCYPIPRHDTVYWYQQGPGQDPQFLISFYEKMQSDKGSIPDRFSAQQFSDYHSELNMSSLELGDSALYFCASSSLGRANVLTFGAGSRLTVL.

V gene TRBV5-1 combines with J gene TRBJ2-3, with 12 nucleotides matching TRBD1. The trim removed 2 bases at V and 8 bases at J, leaving 6 bases unmatched. Per germline, CDR1 SGHRS and CDR2 YFSETQ. This CDR3 is built from 15 residues. The CDR3 sequence is CASSLGTGGFSTQYF. CDR3 nucleotide sequence: TGCGCCAGCAGCTTAGGGACAGGGGGCTTTAGTACGCAGTATTTT.

This clone is medium-sized. The chain combines TRBV29-1 with TRBJ1-5, with D maybe TRBD1 (6 bases). V shed 6 bases and J shed 5 bases, with 14 bases lying between them. This CDR3 region has 13 residues. Germline V gene lookup returns CDR1 SQVTM and CDR2 ANQGSEA. CDR3 residues: CSVRTAEHQPQHF. CDR3 in DNA: TGCAGCGTCCGGACAGCAGAACATCAGCCCCAGCATTTT.

The genes are TRBV29-1 and TRBJ1-1; TRBD1 might be the D (5 bases). V was clipped by 7 bases and J by 1 base, with 13 bases between them. Germline-derived CDR1 and CDR2 are SQVTM and ANQGSEA. This CDR3 is 13 amino acids long. CDR3 protein: CSALSTGNTEAFF. CDR3 coding DNA: TGCAGCGCCTTGAGTACAGGGAACACTGAAGCTTTCTTT.

The chain uses TRBV5-1 and TRBJ2-7; 7 nucleotides align to TRBD1. CDR1 is SGHRS and CDR2 is YFSETQ in the germline V gene. The CDR3 loop spans 13 amino acids. V gave up 7 bases and J gave up 0 bases; unmatched junction bases: 4. This CDR3 reads CASGTEYSYEQYF. The CDR3 nucleotides read TGCGCCAGCGGGACAGAATACTCCTACGAGCAGTACTTC.

By sample fraction, this clone is medium-sized (0.01 to 0.1%). The CDR3 here is CATSRDLWGAEGYTF. Written as DNA, the CDR3 is TGTGCCACCAGCAGAGATCTTTGGGGGGCTGAAGGCTACACCTTC. The chain recombines TRBV15 with TRBJ1-2; TRBD1 might be the D (6 bases). The germline V and J ends were trimmed by 0 bases and 8 bases, with 16 bases remaining between them. Germline CDR1 reads LNHNV; CDR2 reads YYDKDF (reference sequence). The CDR3 totals 15 residues. The whole variable domain, filled in from reference TRBV15 and TRBJ1-2, reads DAMVIQNPRYQVTQFGKPVTLSCSQTLNHNVMYWYQQKSSQAPKLLFHYYDKDFNNEADTPDNFQSRRPNTSFCFLDIRSPGLGDTAMYLCATSRDLWGAEGYTFGSGTRLTVV.

The J gene is TRBJ2-3, the V gene TRBV7-2; 7 nucleotides align to TRBD2. Germline CDR1 reads SGHTA; CDR2 reads FQGNSA. Trimming removed 3 bases from V and 0 bases from J; junction bases left unmatched: 3. The CDR3 is 15 amino acids. The CDR3 region has the DNA TGTGCCAGCAGCTTGAGCGGGACCAGCACAGATACGCAGTATTTT. Translation: CASSLSGTSTDTQYF.

DNA of the CDR3: TGTGCCAGCAAAAAGGGTGGGGGTGAAAAACTGTTTTTT. Encoded protein: CASKKGGGEKLFF. The chain is built from TRBV27 and TRBJ1-4; D might be TRBD1 (5 bases). CDR3 length: 13 residues. Between the trimmed V and J ends, which lost 7 bases and 7 bases, there was a span of 13 bases. CDR1 and CDR2 from the germline V gene are MNHEY and SMNVEV (reference sequence).

This clone counts as large. The chain has TRBV5-1 and TRBJ1-1; tentative D call: TRBD1 (6 bases). Per the germline V gene, CDR1 is SGHRS and CDR2 is YFSETQ. Trimming pared 3 bases from V and 6 bases from J, leaving 15 bases between. The CDR3 has 14 residues. In DNA form, the CDR3 reads TGCGCCAGCAGCTCTACAGGGACGGGGGCTGAAGCTTTCTTT. Translation gives CASSSTGTGAEAFF.

This rearrangement joins TRBV6-5 to TRBJ2-7; D is possibly TRBD1 (6 bases). CDR3 length: 13 residues. Trimming removed 5 bases at V and 1 base at J, with 9 bases between. Per germline, CDR1 MNHEY and CDR2 SVGAGI. The CDR3 reads CASSPGASYEQYF. The CDR3 nucleotides are TGTGCCAGCAGTCCAGGGGCTTCCTACGAGCAGTACTTC.

In this sample, this clone turned up once. This chain uses TRBV28 with TRBJ2-3; D gene ambiguous. Germline CDR1 and CDR2: MDHEN and SYDVKM. The germline V and J ends were trimmed by 4 bases and 7 bases, with 12 bases remaining between them. CDR3 length: 13 residues. The CDR3 protein is CASSYGTAYTQYF. The CDR3 DNA sequence: TGTGCCAGCAGTTACGGAACAGCCTATACGCAGTATTTT.